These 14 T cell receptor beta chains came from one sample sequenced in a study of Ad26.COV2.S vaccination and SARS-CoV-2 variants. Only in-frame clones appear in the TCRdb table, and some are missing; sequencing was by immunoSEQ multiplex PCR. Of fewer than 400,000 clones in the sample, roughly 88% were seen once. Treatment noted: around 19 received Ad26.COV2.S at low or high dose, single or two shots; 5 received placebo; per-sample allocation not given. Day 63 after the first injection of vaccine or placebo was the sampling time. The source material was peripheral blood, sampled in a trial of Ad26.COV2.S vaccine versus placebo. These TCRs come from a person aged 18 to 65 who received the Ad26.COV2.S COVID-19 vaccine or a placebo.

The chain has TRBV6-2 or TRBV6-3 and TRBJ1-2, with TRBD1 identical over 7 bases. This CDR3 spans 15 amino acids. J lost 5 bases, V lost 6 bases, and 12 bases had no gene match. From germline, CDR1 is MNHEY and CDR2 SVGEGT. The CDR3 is CASSPLTGYGYGYTF. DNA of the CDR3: TGTGCCAGCAGCCCCCTGACAGGGTATGGATATGGCTACACCTTC.

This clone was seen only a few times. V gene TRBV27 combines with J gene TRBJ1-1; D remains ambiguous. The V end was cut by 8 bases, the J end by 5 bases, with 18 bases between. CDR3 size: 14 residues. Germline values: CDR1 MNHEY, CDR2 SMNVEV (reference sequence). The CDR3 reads CASSFDGVLTEAFF. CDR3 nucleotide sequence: TGTGCCAGCTCCTTCGACGGGGTTCTAACTGAAGCTTTCTTT.

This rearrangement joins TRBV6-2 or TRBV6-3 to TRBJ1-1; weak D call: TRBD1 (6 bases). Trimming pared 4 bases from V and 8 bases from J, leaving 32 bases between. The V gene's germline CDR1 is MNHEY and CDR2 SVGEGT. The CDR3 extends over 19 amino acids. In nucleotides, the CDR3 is TGTGCCAGCAGTTTGGGACCAAGGGGGGGCGGAGGGCCCCGACTGGAAGCTTTCTTT. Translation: CASSLGPRGGGGPRLEAFF.

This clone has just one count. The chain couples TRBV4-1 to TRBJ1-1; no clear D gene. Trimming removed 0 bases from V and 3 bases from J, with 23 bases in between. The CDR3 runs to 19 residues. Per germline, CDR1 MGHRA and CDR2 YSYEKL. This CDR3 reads CASSQENSHVNLGHTEAFF. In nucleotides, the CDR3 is TGCGCCAGCAGCCAAGAAAATAGCCATGTTAATTTAGGTCACACTGAAGCTTTCTTT.

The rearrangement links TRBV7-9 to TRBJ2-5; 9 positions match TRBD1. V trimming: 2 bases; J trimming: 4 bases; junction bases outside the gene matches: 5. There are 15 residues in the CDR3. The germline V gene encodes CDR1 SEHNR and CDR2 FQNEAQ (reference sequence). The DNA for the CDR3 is TGTGCCAGCAGCTTACGAGGACAGGGGTCAGAGACCCAGTACTTC. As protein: CASSLRGQGSETQYF.

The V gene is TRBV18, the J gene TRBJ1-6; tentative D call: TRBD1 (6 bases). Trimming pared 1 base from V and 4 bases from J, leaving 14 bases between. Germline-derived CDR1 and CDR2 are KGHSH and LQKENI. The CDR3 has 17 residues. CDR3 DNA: TGTGCCAGCTCACCACTACAGGGTTCCGGGTATAATTCACCCCTCCACTTT. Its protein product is CASSPLQGSGYNSPLHF. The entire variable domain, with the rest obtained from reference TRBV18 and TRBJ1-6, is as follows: NAGVMQNPRHLVRRRGQEARLRCSPMKGHSHVYWYRQLPEEGLKFMVYLQKENIIDESGMPKERFSAEFPKEGPSILRIQQVVRGDSAAYFCASSPLQGSGYNSPLHFGNGTRLTVT.

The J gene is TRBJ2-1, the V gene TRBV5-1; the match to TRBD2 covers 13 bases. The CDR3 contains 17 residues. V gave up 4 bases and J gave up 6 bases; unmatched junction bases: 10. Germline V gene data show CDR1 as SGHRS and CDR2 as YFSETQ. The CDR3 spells CASSPEGTSGIGNEQFF. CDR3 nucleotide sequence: TGCGCCAGCAGCCCGGAGGGGACTAGCGGGATTGGCAATGAGCAGTTCTTC. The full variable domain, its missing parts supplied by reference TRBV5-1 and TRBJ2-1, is KAGVTQTPRYLIKTRGQQVTLSCSPISGHRSVSWYQQTPGQGLQFLFEYFSETQRNKGNFPGRFSGRQFSNSRSEMNVSTLELGDSALYLCASSPEGTSGIGNEQFFGPGTRLTVL.

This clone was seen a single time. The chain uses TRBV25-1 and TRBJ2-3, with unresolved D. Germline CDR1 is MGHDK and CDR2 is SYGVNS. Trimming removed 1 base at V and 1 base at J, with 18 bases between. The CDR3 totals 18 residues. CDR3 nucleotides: TGTGCCAGCAGTGAATCGAGTATAAGCGCCTTTGGCACAGATACGCAGTATTTT. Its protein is CASSESSISAFGTDTQYF.

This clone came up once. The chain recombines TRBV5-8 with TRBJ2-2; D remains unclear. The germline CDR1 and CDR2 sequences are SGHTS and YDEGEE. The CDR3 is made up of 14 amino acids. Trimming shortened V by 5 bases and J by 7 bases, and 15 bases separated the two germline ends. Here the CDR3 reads CASRRILGVGELFF. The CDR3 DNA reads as TGTGCCAGCAGGAGAATCCTTGGGGTCGGGGAGCTGTTTTTT.

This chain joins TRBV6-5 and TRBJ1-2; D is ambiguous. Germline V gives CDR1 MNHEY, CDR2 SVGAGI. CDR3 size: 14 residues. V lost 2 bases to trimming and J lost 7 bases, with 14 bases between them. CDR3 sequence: CASSYQWWLGGYTF. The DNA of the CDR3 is TGTGCCAGCAGTTACCAGTGGTGGCTGGGTGGCTACACCTTC.

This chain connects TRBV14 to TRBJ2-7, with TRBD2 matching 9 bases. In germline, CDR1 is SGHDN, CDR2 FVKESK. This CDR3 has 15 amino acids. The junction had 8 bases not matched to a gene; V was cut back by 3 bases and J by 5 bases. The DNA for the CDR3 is TGTGCCAGCAGCCAGGGGGCTAGCGGGGACCACGAGCAGTACTTC. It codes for CASSQGASGDHEQYF.

The DNA for the CDR3 is TGTGCCAGCAGCGGGGATCCGGGACTGTCAGGCTACACCTTC. Translating it yields CASSGDPGLSGYTF. The chain employs TRBV7-9 and TRBJ1-2, with a possible D match to TRBD1 (5 bases). V was trimmed by 5 bases and J by 8 bases, leaving 18 bases between them. The CDR3 spans 14 residues. Germline CDR1 and CDR2: SEHNR and FQNEAQ (reference sequence). Supplemented by reference TRBV7-9 and TRBJ1-2, the full variable domain reads DTGVSQNPRHKITKRGQNVTFRCDPISEHNRLYWYRQTLGQGPEFLTYFQNEAQLEKSRLLSDRFSAERPKGSFSTLEIQRTEQGDSAMYLCASSGDPGLSGYTFGSGTRLTVV.

Written as DNA, the CDR3 is TGTGCCAGCAGCACTGGACAACGGAGAGCTTTCTTT. Protein product: CASSTGQRRAFF. The chain uses TRBV5-6 and TRBJ1-1; a weak D match, TRBD1 (5 bases). This CDR3 region has 12 residues. V dropped 4 bases and J dropped 10 bases, with 14 bases sitting between them. Germline CDR1 SGHDT, CDR2 YYEEEE.

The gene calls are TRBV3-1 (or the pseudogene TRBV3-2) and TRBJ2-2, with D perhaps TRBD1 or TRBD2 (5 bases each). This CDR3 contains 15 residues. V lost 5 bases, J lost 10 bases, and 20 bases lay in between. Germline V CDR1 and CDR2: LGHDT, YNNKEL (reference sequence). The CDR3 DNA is TGTGCCAGCAGCAAGACCCGGGACGGGGTGTTGGAGCTGTTTTTT. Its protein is CASSKTRDGVLELFF.